Below are 7 T cell receptor beta chains sequenced from a single sample in a study of post-analysis software for immune sequencing data. Broader study findings: Controls showed lower frequencies than patients for five TRBV segments, and TRBV5-6, TRBV5-1 and TRBV20-1 were among these.

Their specific antigens are unknown. Tagging with unique molecular identifiers was a feature of the TCR beta cDNA libraries. MiXCR was run by TCRdb on the PCR reads, yielding one entry per CDR3 protein. The table shows approximately 660,000 distinct CDR3 sequences, with more than 50% occurring only once. Sequenced: blood. The receptors shown here come from a girl aged 2 to 10 with multiple sclerosis.

This chain links TRBV7-9 with TRBJ1-2; TRBD1 matches at 10 bases. Looked up from germline, CDR1 is SEHNR and CDR2 is FQNEAQ (reference sequence). V trimming: 1 base; J trimming: 4 bases; junction bases outside the gene matches: 3. The CDR3 runs to 15 residues. For the CDR3, the DNA is TGTGCCAGCAGCTTAGGGGACAGGGGCGGCTATGGCTACACCTTC. Translating it yields CASSLGDRGGYGYTF.

The chain recombines TRBV10-3 with TRBJ2-1, with 8 nucleotides matching TRBD2. Germline-derived CDR1 and CDR2 are ENHRY and SYGVKD. V lost 4 bases to trimming and J lost 12 bases; unmatched junction nucleotides: 5. The length of the CDR3 is 12 residues. This CDR3 is CAISVTSERQFF. As DNA, the CDR3 is TGTGCCATCAGTGTGACTAGCGAACGGCAGTTCTTC.

This clonotype has a single count. The V gene is TRBV9, the J gene TRBJ2-7; 9 bases agree with TRBD2. The CDR3 consists of 15 residues. V lost 7 bases, J lost 0 bases, and 8 bases stayed unmatched. CDR1 is SGDLS and CDR2 is YYNGEE in the germline V gene. The CDR3 loop is CASGEGLASSYEQYF. DNA for the CDR3: TGTGCCAGCGGCGAGGGACTAGCCAGCTCCTACGAGCAGTACTTC.

This clonotype was recorded a few times. J is TRBJ1-2 and V is TRBV14, with TRBD1 matching over 7 bases. CDR1 and CDR2 (germline): SGHDN, FVKESK. The CDR3 runs 14 residues. Trimming took 2 bases from V and 5 from J; bases not matched to a gene: 5. CDR3 protein: CASSQSRGSYGYTF. Here the CDR3 DNA reads TGTGCCAGCAGCCAATCCAGGGGGAGTTATGGCTACACCTTC.

CDR3 in amino acids: CAISESLPGGCNQPQHF. CDR3 nucleotides: TGTGCCATCAGTGAGTCGCTGCCAGGGGGCTGCAATCAGCCCCAGCATTTT. The chain couples TRBV10-3 to TRBJ1-5; TRBD1 agrees at 8 bases. The CDR3 is 17 residues long. Losses at the gene ends were 0 bases for V and 2 bases for J; bases not matched to a gene: 6. The germline V gene encodes CDR1 ENHRY and CDR2 SYGVKD.

V usage is TRBV29-1 and J usage is TRBJ1-2; the match to TRBD1 covers 12 bases. CDR3 length equals 17 residues. Germline CDR1 reads SQVTM; CDR2 reads ANQGSEA. The ends lost 3 bases at V and 1 base at J; junction bases unmatched: 9. The CDR3 DNA follows: TGCAGCGTTGATCTCCTCCGGGACAGGGGGCTTAACTATGGCTACACCTTC. This sequence encodes CSVDLLRDRGLNYGYTF.

This clonotype was detected only a few times. The V and J genes are TRBV5-1 and TRBJ2-7; 9 bases agree with TRBD2. Germline CDR1 reads SGHRS; CDR2 reads YFSETQ. The CDR3 spans 18 residues. J was trimmed by 2 bases and V by 1 base; bases with no gene match: 13. In DNA, the CDR3 is TGCGCCAGCAGCTTGAACCCAACCACTAGCGGGCTCGCCTACGAGCAGTACTTC. Translating gives CASSLNPTTSGLAYEQYF.